This TCR beta chain originates from a study of T cell responses to AZD1222 COVID-19 vaccine (dated by TCRdb to the early 2020s). Background for the entire study: A total of just over 230 trial participants underwent TCR sequencing, of whom about 200 had received two doses of AZD1222 and about 25 had received two doses of the MenACWY control vaccine. Trial participants were enrolled by age into 18-55, 56-69 and 70-plus year subgroups, with 148, 28 and 57 TCR-sequenced participants respectively.

General findings and caveats noted by the study authors: The 56-69-year group was small, and its depth increase did not reach significance, likely because of low power. After two AZD1222 doses, spike-specific TCR breadth and depth were significantly higher than at day 0 and than in MenACWY recipients. Reportedly, close to half of the unique spike-specific TCRs recognized epitopes lying outside the regions that are mutated in the B.1.351 and B.1.1.7 variants. Because no samples from the day 14 peak response were available, repertoires could be characterized only after the peak T cell response. Vaccine-associated CD4 TCRs spanned the whole spike protein, with dominant responses in regions 160-218 and 743-854. Participants were mostly white British, with more females than males. The authors suggested clonal diversity may have been underestimated. Only five to seven AZD1222 recipients were SARS-CoV-2 seropositive at baseline, limiting conclusions about previously exposed vaccinees.

The CDR3 regions of human TCRbeta chains were analyzed by immunosequencing. The authors processed their data as follows. Repertoire TCRs were checked for matches against a reference library of SARS-CoV-2-specific TCRs that had been generated using the MIRA antigen-specificity platform. Breadth was defined as the fraction of unique TCRs that were SARS-CoV-2-associated, and depth was defined as the fraction of total T cells that were SARS-CoV-2-associated. Using the MIRA data, each spike-specific TCR was mapped to the spike region that the TCR reacts to and placed in a CD4 or CD8 class. Log10-transformed breadth and depth values were compared by one-way ANOVA with Sidak's multiple comparisons tests. Imported from immuneACCESS, the table was reduced by TCRdb to in-frame sequences with V and J called. These copies leave out some clones; in studies compared against another copy, an unresolved V gene accounts for under half, and the cause of the remainder is not known. That table gives V, J and clone size, and the DNA gave D and trimming. The sample table records approximately 100,000 clones; around nine tenths of these occur just once. In total, the top ten clones hold 2.5% to 4% of the sample.

Concerning this clone: Its antigen remains unidentified. Per-base qualities were not stored, and no clone one base away is much larger.

The CDR3 runs 13 amino acids, cysteine and phenylalanine included. CDR3 DNA only is kept here, 39 bases in frame from base 1. V is cut by 4 bases and J by 8 bases, and the space between the germline ends is 15 bases. CDR1 and CDR2, looked up from the germline V gene (reference sequence), are SGHNT and YYREEE. The sample's time point label, in plain terms: about 28 days (+/-7) after the second vaccine dose. What the treatment or condition label conveys for this sample: meningococcal conjugate vaccine given as trial control. Vaccinee samples came from UK trials COV001 and COV002, including a single-blind randomized controlled phase 2/3 trial of AZD1222 (ChAdOx1 nCoV-19) in healthy adults. For TCRbeta chain sequencing, PBMC samples from trial participants were taken at day 0 and at day 28 after the second dose.

This TCR came from an adult who received the MenACWY meningococcal vaccine as a control. The chain links TRBV5-4 with TRBJ1-2; TRBD1 is a weak D gene call, 6 bases matching. Specimen: peripheral blood, collected 28 days after the second dose of the MenACWY control vaccine. The nucleotide sequence reads as follows: TGTGCCAGCAGCGGAGGGGGGCCGGTCGGCTACACCTTC. It codes for CASSGGGPVGYTF.